The sequence of this TCR beta chain was determined in a study of beta chain features in type 1 diabetes. The wider study: Cell yields, gender and age were similar in healthy donors and patients.

Every bit of the isolated RNA underwent reverse transcription, so sequencing read expressed TCRB transcripts. Profiling relied on immunoSEQ multiplex PCR, and the TCRdb table lists in-frame clones only, not all of them. The sample consists of fewer than 250,000 clones, approximately 14% of them appearing once. The table lists this clone with a few counts. Antigen: not known. Findings and caveats of the study: Researchers caution that PCR might favor shorter templates, equally among patients and controls. TCRB repertoires of naive, central memory and Treg cells appeared more similar among patients than among healthy donors.

CDR3 length equals 19 residues. Trimming at V came to 3 bases and at J to 3 bases, leaving 12 bases not matched to a gene. Germline V lookup: CDR1 SGHNT, CDR2 YYREEE (reference sequence). Sequenced material: naive CD4+ T cells from blood. The clonotype comes from a woman aged 40 to 55 in good health. J is TRBJ2-3 and V is TRBV5-4, with 14 nucleotides matching TRBD2. CDR3 amino acids: CASSSGTSGGTRWTDTQYF. The CDR3 nucleotides are TGTGCCAGCAGCTCTGGGACTAGCGGGGGTACCCGGTGGACAGATACGCAGTATTTT.